This entry lists 15 T cell receptor beta chains sequenced from one sample in a study of blood T cell repertoires in COVID-19. Here immunoSEQ multiplex PCR was the method, and the copy in TCRdb shows in-frame clones only, minus some. Counted here are about 150,000 clones, 75% to 90% occurring once; the ten biggest clones make up less than 3%. Sequencing input: peripheral blood. The receptors originated from a man aged 55 to 70 with active or convalescent COVID-19.

CDR3 in DNA: TGCGCCAGCAGCTACCGGACTAGTAACTACCCCTCCTACGAGCAGTACTTC. Encoded protein: CASSYRTSNYPSYEQYF. V and J are TRBV5-1 and TRBJ2-7; 7 bases match TRBD2. Germline V gene data show CDR1 as SGHRS and CDR2 as YFSETQ. This CDR3 contains 17 residues. V shed 3 bases, J shed 0 bases, and the junction held 12 bases outside the gene matches.

This clone came up a few times. The chain uses TRBV7-9 and TRBJ2-1, with 9 bases lining up with TRBD2. Germline-derived CDR1 and CDR2 are SEHNR and FQNEAQ (reference sequence). V shed 5 bases and J 6 bases; nucleotides not matched to a gene: 11. This CDR3 has 16 amino acids. In DNA form, the CDR3 reads TGTGCCAGCAGCGATAGGGGTCTAGCGGGACGCAATGAGCAGTTCTTC. This sequence encodes CASSDRGLAGRNEQFF.

DNA of the CDR3: TGTGCCTTCGGCCCGGGGCAAGAGACCCAGTACTTC. It specifies CAFGPGQETQYF. This sequence joins TRBV2 and TRBJ2-5; tentatively, D is TRBD2 (5 bases). The CDR3 sequence is 12 residues long. CDR1 and CDR2 from the germline V gene are SNHLY and FYNNEI. The V and J ends lost 11 bases and 2 bases respectively, with 12 bases between them.

The chain employs TRBV30 and TRBJ2-7; D is uncertain. Germline CDR1 reads GTSNPN; CDR2 reads SVGIG (reference sequence). The CDR3 sequence is 11 residues long. V shed 5 bases and J shed 1 base, with 6 bases lying between them. The CDR3 coding sequence is TGTGCCTGGGGTGAGTCCTACGAGCAGTACTTC. Its translation is CAWGESYEQYF.

The chain links TRBV7-2 to TRBJ1-2, with D perhaps matching TRBD1 (5 bases). Germline-derived CDR1 and CDR2 are SGHTA and FQGNSA. This CDR3 is built from 15 residues. V dropped 0 bases and J dropped 3 bases, with 11 bases sitting between them. The CDR3 sequence: CASSLAFRGDYGYTF. CDR3 in DNA: TGTGCCAGCAGCTTAGCATTTCGGGGGGACTATGGCTACACCTTC.

The V gene is TRBV6-5, the J gene TRBJ2-2; 9 bases match TRBD2. CDR1 is MNHEY and CDR2 is SVGAGI in the germline V gene. The ends lost 7 bases at V and 6 bases at J; junction bases unmatched: 9. This CDR3 has 15 residues. The CDR3 DNA is TGTGCCAGCACCGGGGGGGGACTAGCTTCCGGGGAGCTGTTTTTT. Translating gives CASTGGGLASGELFF.

In this sample, this clone turned up once. The V gene is TRBV6-2 or TRBV6-3, the J gene TRBJ2-6; a possible D gene is TRBD2 (5 bases). V was pared by 6 bases and J by 3 bases, with 12 bases between. The CDR3 is made up of 15 amino acids. Per germline, CDR1 MNHEY and CDR2 SVGEGT. The CDR3 protein is CASSRGLSGANVLTF. The CDR3 coding sequence is TGTGCCAGCAGCCGCGGACTCAGTGGGGCCAACGTCCTGACTTTC.

The rearrangement uses TRBV9 and TRBJ2-5; tentative D call: TRBD1 (5 bases). V shed 0 bases and J shed 5 bases, with 8 bases lying between them. Germline V CDR1 and CDR2: SGDLS, YYNGEE. The CDR3 length is 13 residues. The CDR3 sequence is CASSVGPGETQYF. The CDR3 region has the DNA TGTGCCAGCAGCGTAGGGCCAGGGGAGACCCAGTACTTC.

The chain is built from TRBV24-1 and TRBJ2-7; D perhaps matches TRBD2 (6 bases). CDR3 length: 14 amino acids. V gave up 7 bases and J gave up 0 bases, with 12 bases separating them. Germline assignment: CDR1 KGHDR and CDR2 SFDVKD. The DNA of the CDR3 is TGTGCCACCAGGACTAGGCGGAGCTCCTACGAGCAGTACTTC. Translation gives CATRTRRSSYEQYF.

In DNA form, the CDR3 reads TGTGCCACTCTTCGGGACAGCCTTAATGAAAAACTGTTTTTT. Protein: CATLRDSLNEKLFF. The rearrangement uses TRBV6-5 and TRBJ1-4; 7 nucleotides agree with TRBD1. V shed 10 bases, J shed 4 bases, and the junction held 9 bases outside the gene matches. Germline CDR1 reads MNHEY; CDR2 reads SVGAGI. This CDR3 is built from 14 residues.

The chain carries TRBV18 and TRBJ2-7; tentatively, D is TRBD1 (5 bases). Trimming shortened V by 4 bases and J by 2 bases, and 12 bases separated the two germline ends. The V gene's germline CDR1 is KGHSH and CDR2 LQKENI. CDR3 length equals 14 residues. The CDR3 bases are TGTGCCAGCTCACAACTACAGGTTGCCTACGAGCAGTACTTC. Translated: CASSQLQVAYEQYF.

The rearrangement links TRBV28 to TRBJ1-1; 8 bases align to TRBD1. Germline loops: CDR1 MDHEN, CDR2 SYDVKM. This CDR3 comprises 15 residues. The ends lost 4 bases at V and 1 base at J; junction bases unmatched: 5. CDR3 in DNA: TGTGCCAGCAGTTCCTACGGGACAGGGAACACTGAAGCTTTCTTT. Residues: CASSSYGTGNTEAFF.

The chain has TRBV14 and TRBJ1-3, with D possibly TRBD1 on 5 matching bases. Germline CDR1 and CDR2: SGHDN and FVKESK. There are 16 residues in the CDR3. V was cut by 1 base and J by 0 bases, with 10 bases left in between. As DNA, the CDR3 is TGTGCCAGCAGCCAAGGACAGTTACTCTCTGGAAACACCATATATTTT. Its protein product is CASSQGQLLSGNTIYF.

The chain carries TRBV6-5 and TRBJ2-5; possibly TRBD1 for D (6 bases). CDR1 is MNHEY, CDR2 SVGAGI, per germline. The CDR3 spans 15 residues. Between the trimmed V and J ends, which lost 7 bases and 4 bases, there was a span of 19 bases. CDR3 nucleotide sequence: TGTGCCAGCACCCGCACCCCTCGGACAGTAGAGACCCAGTACTTC. Amino acids: CASTRTPRTVETQYF.

As DNA, the CDR3 is TGTGCCAGCAGTGATAACTGGGGTGCCTCAGGAGGCGATGAGCAGTTCTTC. Protein sequence: CASSDNWGASGGDEQFF. The rearrangement links TRBV6-1 to TRBJ2-1, with D maybe TRBD2 (5 bases). The germline V and J ends were trimmed by 3 bases and 8 bases, with 23 bases remaining between them. Germline CDR1 reads MNHNS; CDR2 reads SASEGT. The CDR3 spans 17 residues.